This T cell receptor beta chain was identified during a study of Graves' ophthalmopathy and Graves' hyperthyroidism. Study overall: No treatment had been given when peripheral blood was collected at initial diagnosis.

This clonotype showed up many times. This CDR3 is built from 15 residues. The V end lost 0 bases, the J end lost 0 bases, and 9 bases lay between the germline ends. Per the germline V gene, CDR1 is MNHEY and CDR2 is SVGAGI. Amplifying from RNA transcripts, the study obtained TCR beta CDR3 regions. Second-round multiplex PCR came after first-round RT-PCR with HTBI primers. TCRdb passed the multiplex PCR reads through MiXCR, listing each CDR3 protein once. The sample consists of 500,000 to 700,000 distinct CDR3 sequences, 22% of them appearing once. Sequencing was done on a sample of peripheral blood. This TCR was sampled from a young woman with stable Graves' hyperthyroidism. Some clones in this sample may be carry-over from other donors' samples. The rearrangement joins TRBV6-5 to TRBJ2-7; D is unresolved. The chain's CDR3 is CASSYSHRSSYEQYF. CDR3 nucleotides: TGTGCCAGCAGTTACTCGCATAGAAGCTCCTACGAGCAGTACTTC.